The 18 T cell receptor beta chains below were found in one sample sequenced in a study of blood T cell repertoires in COVID-19. Repertoires were generated with immunoSEQ multiplex PCR, while TCRdb's copy carries only in-frame clones and drops some. The sample has about 230,000 clones, around 88% seen once. The specimen sequenced was peripheral blood. The receptors come from a man older than 75 with acute or convalescent COVID-19.

The CDR3 bases are TGTGCCAGCAGAGATGACAGGGATGGGTCGGATGGCTACACCTTC. Translated: CASRDDRDGSDGYTF. The chain is built from TRBV5-6 and TRBJ1-2; 7 bases match TRBD1. Unmatched junction bases numbered 13, after V lost 5 bases and J lost 6 bases. CDR1 SGHDT and CDR2 YYEEEE come from the germline V gene. CDR3 length equals 15 residues.

This clone was found once. This chain joins TRBV6-5 and TRBJ2-1, with 10 positions matching TRBD1. V was clipped by 5 bases and J by 4 bases; unmatched bases: 5. Germline V gives CDR1 MNHEY, CDR2 SVGAGI. The CDR3 consists of 15 residues. DNA for the CDR3: TGTGCCAGCAGTCTGGACAGGGGGAGTTACAATGAGCAGTTCTTC. Translated, it gives CASSLDRGSYNEQFF.

The chain has TRBV19 and TRBJ1-1; D is unresolved. The CDR3 covers 13 residues. V dropped 5 bases and J dropped 3 bases, with 10 bases sitting between them. The germline V gene encodes CDR1 LNHDA and CDR2 SQIVND (reference sequence). CDR3 loop: CASSRLTDTEAFF. The CDR3 DNA follows: TGTGCCAGTAGTCGCCTGACTGACACTGAAGCTTTCTTT. Together with reference TRBV19 and TRBJ1-1, the CDR3 gives the full variable domain: DGGITQSPKYLFRKEGQNVTLSCEQNLNHDAMYWYRQDPGQGLRLIYYSQIVNDFQKGDIAEGYSVSREKKESFPLTVTSAQKNPTAFYLCASSRLTDTEAFFGQGTRLTVV.

Only a few counts were recorded for this clone. The rearrangement uses TRBV2 and TRBJ1-6; maybe TRBD1 (6 bases). Germline CDR1 and CDR2: SNHLY and FYNNEI. This CDR3 is built from 15 residues. The V end lost 7 bases, the J end lost 9 bases, and 19 bases lay between the germline ends. The CDR3 sequence: CASTLGQSVGSPLHF. The CDR3 DNA is TGTGCCAGCACTCTCGGACAGAGTGTTGGTTCACCCCTCCACTTT.

The chain combines TRBV3-1 (or the pseudogene TRBV3-2) with TRBJ2-1; D remains unclear. The V and J ends lost 3 bases and 7 bases respectively, with 22 bases between them. Germline CDR1 and CDR2: LGHDT and YNNKEL (reference sequence). The length of the CDR3 is 17 residues. The CDR3 sequence: CASSHHHSAFATNEQFF. CDR3 nucleotides: TGTGCCAGCAGCCACCACCACTCCGCCTTTGCTACGAATGAGCAGTTCTTC.

This clone is a singleton in its sample. This chain joins TRBV7-9 and TRBJ1-2, with 7 positions matching TRBD1. Per germline, CDR1 SEHNR and CDR2 FQNEAQ (reference sequence). The CDR3 extends over 14 amino acids. V shed 1 base, J shed 4 bases, and the junction held 3 bases outside the gene matches. The CDR3 bases are TGTGCCAGCAGCTTAGAAGGGGGCGCCTATGGCTACACCTTC. This codes for CASSLEGGAYGYTF. Together with reference TRBV7-9 and TRBJ1-2, the CDR3 gives the full variable domain: DTGVSQNPRHKITKRGQNVTFRCDPISEHNRLYWYRQTLGQGPEFLTYFQNEAQLEKSRLLSDRFSAERPKGSFSTLEIQRTEQGDSAMYLCASSLEGGAYGYTFGSGTRLTVV.

The chain employs TRBV28 and TRBJ2-2; D is possibly TRBD2 (5 bases). V was cut by 6 bases and J by 0 bases, with 11 bases left in between. The germline V gene has CDR1 MDHEN and CDR2 SYDVKM. CDR3 length equals 15 residues. The CDR3 protein is CASSPDYSNTGELFF. Here the CDR3 DNA reads TGTGCCAGCAGCCCAGACTATTCGAACACCGGGGAGCTGTTTTTT.

The chain couples TRBV10-3 to TRBJ2-7; TRBD1 matches 7 bases. Germline loops: CDR1 ENHRY, CDR2 SYGVKD. Unmatched junction bases numbered 5, after V lost 5 bases and J lost 4 bases. CDR3 length equals 13 residues. The CDR3 sequence: CAISTGAAYEQYF. The CDR3 bases are TGTGCCATCAGTACAGGGGCCGCTTACGAGCAGTACTTC.

This chain uses TRBV5-1 with TRBJ2-3; D is unresolved. V was pared by 4 bases and J by 6 bases, with 15 bases between. The V gene's germline CDR1 is SGHRS and CDR2 YFSETQ. The CDR3 spans 14 residues. For the CDR3, the DNA is TGCGCCAGCAGCAGCGACCGGCCCACGGATACGCAGTATTTT. Protein: CASSSDRPTDTQYF.

The J gene is TRBJ2-7, the V gene TRBV18, with 7 bases lining up with TRBD1. V lost 3 bases and J lost 3; bases outside the gene matches: 8. This CDR3 has 15 residues. Looked up from germline, CDR1 is KGHSH and CDR2 is LQKENI. CDR3 in amino acids: CASSPTGYGIYEQYF. CDR3 nucleotide sequence: TGTGCCAGCTCACCGACAGGGTATGGGATCTACGAGCAGTACTTC.

The chain has TRBV3-1 (or the pseudogene TRBV3-2) and TRBJ2-1; TRBD2 aligns across 9 bases. The CDR3 length is 17 residues. Germline V gene lookup returns CDR1 LGHDT and CDR2 YNNKEL (reference sequence). The J segment lost 5 bases and the V segment lost 1 base, leaving 9 bases of the junction unmatched. DNA for the CDR3: TGTGCCAGCAGCCAAGGAGTATCGGCTAGCGGGAACAATGAGCAGTTCTTC. This sequence encodes CASSQGVSASGNNEQFF.

This rearrangement joins TRBV7-6 to TRBJ1-5; D is possibly TRBD1 (6 bases). CDR3 length: 17 amino acids. Deletions cut 1 base from V and 1 base from J, with 14 bases between. From germline, CDR1 is SGHVS and CDR2 FNYEAQ. DNA for the CDR3: TGTGCCAGCAGCTTAGGCTCTCGGACAGCGAGCAATCAGCCCCAGCATTTT. This codes for CASSLGSRTASNQPQHF.

J is TRBJ2-3 and V is TRBV7-2; 9 nucleotides line up with TRBD1. Germline assignment: CDR1 SGHTA and CDR2 FQGNSA. V dropped 5 bases and J dropped 2; count of bases not matched to a gene: 5. The CDR3 covers 15 residues. For the CDR3, the DNA is TGTGCCAGCAGCGGGGACAGGGCCTTCACAGATACGCAGTATTTT. Translation gives CASSGDRAFTDTQYF. The complete variable domain, with remaining parts taken from reference TRBV7-2 and TRBJ2-3, reads GAGVSQSPSNKVTEKGKDVELRCDPISGHTALYWYRQSLGQGLEFLIYFQGNSAPDKSGLPSDRFSAERTGGSVSTLTIQRTQQEDSAVYLCASSGDRAFTDTQYFGPGTRLTVL.

The chain combines TRBV19 with TRBJ2-7; 8 nucleotides match TRBD1. CDR1 and CDR2 from the germline V gene are LNHDA and SQIVND (reference sequence). There are 15 residues in the CDR3. V was clipped by 7 bases and J by 3 bases; unmatched bases: 11. The DNA for the CDR3 is TGTGCCAGTACCAGCGCAGGGACAGGAGGCTACGAGCAGTACTTC. Its protein is CASTSAGTGGYEQYF.

Here the CDR3 reads CASSQDVNQPQHF. For the CDR3, the DNA is TGTGCCAGCAGCCAAGACGTAAATCAGCCCCAGCATTTT. J is TRBJ1-5 and V is TRBV3-1 (or the pseudogene TRBV3-2), with D hard to call. Germline lookup yields CDR1 LGHDT and CDR2 YNNKEL (reference sequence). The CDR3 totals 13 residues. The V end lost 0 bases, the J end lost 4 bases, and 4 bases lay between the germline ends.

V and J are TRBV7-9 and TRBJ2-5; tentative D call: TRBD1 (5 bases). The CDR3 contains 15 residues. V was pared by 4 bases and J by 4 bases, with 16 bases between. Germline V gene sequence: CDR1 SEHNR, CDR2 FQNEAQ (reference sequence). The CDR3, as DNA: TGTGCCAGCAGCTCCTCTCTTACAGGCGGAGAGACCCAGTACTTC. It is translated as CASSSSLTGGETQYF.

The chain recombines TRBV10-3 with TRBJ2-7; 13 bases map to TRBD2. V lost 2 bases, J lost 4 bases, and 2 bases stayed unmatched. The CDR3 length is 15 residues. Germline V gene sequence: CDR1 ENHRY, CDR2 SYGVKD. Written as DNA, the CDR3 is TGTGCCATCAGTGAGGGGACTAGCGGGATATACGAGCAGTACTTC. This sequence encodes CAISEGTSGIYEQYF.

The rearrangement uses TRBV2 and TRBJ2-7, with a tentative D call TRBD2 (6 bases). Germline V gene lookup returns CDR1 SNHLY and CDR2 FYNNEI. Trimming stripped 6 bases from V and 3 bases from J, with 12 bases between. CDR3 length equals 13 residues. CDR3 region: CASRREPLYEQYF. The CDR3 DNA is TGTGCCAGCAGGCGGGAACCTCTCTACGAGCAGTACTTC.